A selection of T cell receptor beta chains follows, all from one sample in a study of blood T cell repertoires in COVID-19. Generated by immunoSEQ multiplex PCR, the TCRdb table keeps only in-frame clones and is missing some. The sample holds 150,000 to 200,000 clones, 88% seen once. The sequenced sample consisted of peripheral blood. These receptors were collected from a human donor in a cohort sampled during active COVID-19. Each CDR3 is given with its conserved first and last residue. The D gene is left open where the match is weak. Rows may omit the clone size; those that give it use once, few, many or a size class.

. . TRBJ2-3 TRBV27 CASSTGGTISIRPQYF TGTGCCAGCAGTACGGGGGGCACAATCTCCATACGTCCGCAGTATTTT
. . TRBJ1-3 TRBV25-1 CATMRVDTIYF TGTGCCACCATGCGGGTGGACACCATATATTTT
once . TRBJ1-5 TRBV18 CASSPGSFNQPQHF TGTGCCAGCTCACCGGGCAGTTTCAATCAGCCCCAGCATTTT
. . TRBJ2-1 TRBV4-1 CASSQDGRDDNEQFF TGCGCCAGCAGCCAAGACGGGCGGGACGACAATGAGCAGTTCTTC
. TRBD1 TRBJ1-3 TRBV27 CASRGTGRNTIYF TGTGCCAGCAGGGGGACAGGAAGAAACACCATATATTTT
. . TRBJ1-3 TRBV3-1/TRBV3-2 CASSQRVRIPSGNTIYF TGTGCCAGCAGCCAACGGGTACGGATCCCCTCTGGAAACACCATATATTTT
. TRBD1 TRBJ1-1 TRBV6-5 CASRRQGDAFF TGTGCCAGCAGGAGACAGGGGGACGCTTTCTTT
. TRBD2 TRBJ2-3 TRBV10-2 CASASGTDVLDTQYF TGCGCCAGTGCTAGCGGAACGGATGTTTTAGATACGCAGTATTTT
. . TRBJ1-6 TRBV6-2/TRBV6-3 CASSYPTRGSPLHF TGTGCCAGCAGTTATCCGACCCGGGGGTCACCCCTCCACTTT
. TRBD1 TRBJ2-7 TRBV7-6 CASSLEARQGSYEQYF TGTGCCAGCAGCTTAGAGGCCCGACAGGGCTCCTACGAGCAGTACTTC
once TRBD2 TRBJ2-3 TRBV2 CASNPLTSSNTDTQYF TGTGCCAGCAATCCACTGACTAGCAGCAACACAGATACGCAGTATTTT
. . TRBJ2-7 TRBV27 CASSSLLGGEQYF TGTGCCAGCAGTTCTCTATTGGGCGGGGAGCAGTACTTC
once TRBD1 TRBJ1-2 TRBV2 CASSGTGLLGYTF TGTGCCAGCAGTGGGACAGGGTTGTTGGGCTACACCTTC
. . TRBJ2-2 TRBV7-9 CASSLSGSTGELFF TGTGCCAGCAGCTTATCGGGTAGCACCGGGGAGCTGTTTTTT
many . TRBJ2-1 TRBV5-1 CASSLVGQGGPYNEQFF TGCGCCAGCAGCTTGGTGGGGCAGGGGGGACCCTACAATGAGCAGTTCTTC
. . TRBJ2-3 TRBV30 CAWSTRGISTDTQYF TGTGCCTGGAGTACTAGGGGGATCAGCACAGATACGCAGTATTTT
. TRBD1 TRBJ1-1 TRBV4-3 CASSQDDRGTAEAFF TGCGCCAGCAGCCAAGACGACAGGGGGACAGCTGAAGCTTTCTTT
. TRBD1 TRBJ1-3 TRBV7-2 CASRGQGARGNTIYF TGTGCCAGCAGGGGGCAGGGGGCGAGGGGAAACACCATATATTTT
once TRBD1 TRBJ2-7 TRBV19 CASRRDRASEQYF TGTGCCAGCCGCCGGGACAGGGCCTCCGAGCAGTACTTC
. TRBD2 TRBJ2-7 TRBV15 CATSRDLAGVDEQYF TGTGCCACCAGCAGAGACCTAGCGGGGGTTGACGAGCAGTACTTC
. . TRBJ1-2 TRBV4-1 CASSQAIGGAYGYTF TGCGCCAGCAGCCAAGCGATCGGCGGAGCATATGGCTACACCTTC
once TRBD2 TRBJ2-7 TRBV5-1 CASSPRGDSYEQYF TGCGCCAGCAGCCCCCGGGGGGACTCCTACGAGCAGTACTTC
. TRBD1 TRBJ1-3 TRBV5-6 CASSLSRGLGNTIYF TGTGCCAGCAGCTTGTCCAGGGGGCTCGGAAACACCATATATTTT
. TRBD1 TRBJ1-1 TRBV15 CATHLDRGNTEAFF TGTGCCACCCACTTAGACAGGGGGAACACTGAAGCTTTCTTT
. TRBD2 TRBJ2-1 TRBV19 CASSLPPASGRAHNEQFF TGTGCCAGTAGCCTACCCCCGGCTAGCGGGAGGGCCCACAATGAGCAGTTCTTC
. . TRBJ1-4 TRBV19 CASSTFAVPNEKLFF TGTGCCAGTAGTACCTTTGCGGTTCCTAATGAAAAACTGTTTTTT
. . TRBJ2-3 TRBV7-8 CASSSGQREADTQYF TGTGCCAGCAGCTCGGGACAACGCGAGGCAGATACGCAGTATTTT
. . TRBJ2-1 TRBV5-5 CASSLVDRSLYNEQFF TGTGCCAGCAGCTTGGTCGACCGGAGTCTTTACAATGAGCAGTTCTTC
. TRBD2 TRBJ2-1 TRBV6-5 CASSYFAGGGNEQFF TGTGCCAGCAGTTACTTTGCGGGAGGGGGAAATGAGCAGTTCTTC
. . TRBJ2-7 TRBV13 CASSTGTGFQYF TGTGCCAGCAGCACCGGCACAGGGTTCCAGTACTTC
many TRBD2 TRBJ2-1 TRBV6-2/TRBV6-3 CASSGLAGLNEQFF TGTGCCAGCAGTGGACTAGCGGGGCTAAATGAGCAGTTCTTC
. TRBD1 TRBJ2-1 TRBV4-1 CASSQVGQGADNEQFF TGCGCCAGCAGCCAAGTGGGGCAGGGGGCTGACAATGAGCAGTTCTTC
many . TRBJ2-7 TRBV9 CASSPRVSYEQYF TGTGCCAGCAGCCCCCGAGTAAGCTACGAGCAGTACTTC
. TRBD2 TRBJ2-5 TRBV28 CASSLSGLGSKETQYF TGTGCCAGCAGTTTATCGGGACTAGGTTCGAAAGAGACCCAGTACTTC
. TRBD1 TRBJ1-6 TRBV11-2 CASSLAGGSSPLHF TGTGCCAGCAGCTTAGCAGGGGGTAGCTCACCCCTCCACTTT
. TRBD1 TRBJ1-4 TRBV18 CASSRQGATNEKLFF TGTGCCAGCTCGCGACAGGGGGCAACTAATGAAAAACTGTTTTTT
. TRBD2 TRBJ2-7 TRBV7-9 CASSLVFSGNEQYF TGTGCCAGCAGCTTAGTTTTTAGCGGGAACGAGCAGTACTTC
few . TRBJ2-7 TRBV11-1 CASSLGNQQYF TGTGCCAGCAGCTTAGGTAATCAGCAGTACTTC
. TRBD2 TRBJ2-5 TRBV7-7 CASSAGTNGQETQYF TGTGCTAGCAGCGCCGGGACTAACGGGCAAGAGACCCAGTACTTC
. . TRBJ2-1 TRBV7-2 CASSLNLGHEQFF TGTGCCAGCAGCTTAAATTTGGGGCATGAGCAGTTCTTC
. . TRBJ1-2 TRBV29-1 CSVGAGANYGYTF TGCAGCGTTGGTGCAGGGGCTAACTATGGCTACACCTTC
. TRBD1 TRBJ2-4 TRBV7-9 CASSFLRDRGRDIQYF TGTGCCAGCAGTTTCCTCCGGGACAGGGGAAGAGACATTCAGTACTTC
few TRBD1 TRBJ1-1 TRBV30 CAWGGQLNTEAFF TGTGCCTGGGGGGGACAGCTTAACACTGAAGCTTTCTTT
. . TRBJ2-1 TRBV6-5 CASRGGAYNEQFF TGTGCCAGCAGAGGGGGGGCCTACAATGAGCAGTTCTTC
. . TRBJ2-7 TRBV2 CATTRRGTTYEQYF TGTGCCACCACCCGTCGGGGTACAACCTACGAGCAGTACTTC
. . TRBJ1-2 TRBV7-2 CASSLSTARYGYTF TGTGCCAGCAGCTTATCTACAGCCCGGTATGGCTACACCTTC
. TRBD2 TRBJ2-1 TRBV27 CASSLFGTSGGAYNEQFF TGTGCCAGCAGTTTATTCGGAACTAGCGGGGGGGCCTACAATGAGCAGTTCTTC
. . TRBJ2-7 TRBV6-5 CASSYRDTSPYEQYF TGTGCCAGCAGTTACCGCGACACCAGCCCCTACGAGCAGTACTTC
. TRBD2 TRBJ2-1 TRBV28 CASRPREGQIYNEQFF TGTGCCAGCAGACCCCGGGAGGGCCAGATATACAATGAGCAGTTCTTC
. . TRBJ1-5 TRBV2 CASSDLEGNQPQHF TGTGCCAGCAGTGATTTGGAGGGCAATCAGCCCCAGCATTTT
. TRBD2 TRBJ2-1 TRBV5-1 CASSSTSGALNEQFF TGCGCCAGCAGTTCGACTAGCGGAGCCCTCAATGAGCAGTTCTTC
. . TRBJ1-2 TRBV4-3 CASSQDQGIYGYTF TGCGCCAGCAGCCAAGACCAGGGTATCTATGGCTACACCTTC
. . TRBJ2-7 TRBV18 CASQNNRDSYEQYF TGTGCCAGCCAAAACAACAGGGATTCCTACGAGCAGTACTTC
few TRBD2 TRBJ2-2 TRBV2 CASRTGLASAGELFF TGTGCCAGCAGGACCGGACTAGCATCGGCCGGGGAGCTGTTTTTT
few . TRBJ2-3 TRBV14 CASSQAGSTDTQYF TGTGCCAGCAGCCAAGCTGGCAGCACAGATACGCAGTATTTT